This is a list of T cell receptor beta chains from one sample in a study of cytomegalovirus exposure and HLA in healthy donors. The data were produced by immunoSEQ multiplex PCR, yet TCRdb's version contains in-frame clones alone and is incomplete. The data contain 65,000 to 85,000 clones, nearly 80% of them singletons. The sequenced material came from PBMCs. The receptor set was obtained from a middle-aged woman in good health and CMV-seropositive. The CDR3 runs from the conserved cysteine through the conserved F or W. The D gene is left open where the match is weak. Clone size, where shown, is once, few, many, or a class for clones that have expanded.

TRBJ1-4 | few | TRBV6-1 | TRBD1 | CASSWDRTTNEKLFF | TGTGCCAGCAGCTGGGACAGAACAACTAATGAAAAACTGTTTTTT
TRBJ1-1 | - | TRBV18 | TRBD1 | CASSPGQGNTEAFF | TGTGCCAGCTCTCCTGGACAGGGGAACACTGAAGCTTTCTTT
TRBJ1-1 | - | TRBV5-5 | - | CASSFGGDTEAFF | TGTGCCAGCAGCTTCGGGGGTGACACTGAAGCTTTCTTT
TRBJ1-1 | - | TRBV10-3 | TRBD1 | CAISESRQGGTEAFF | TGTGCCATCAGTGAGTCACGACAGGGGGGCACTGAAGCTTTCTTT
TRBJ2-5 | - | TRBV7-9 | - | CASSPDVWRQETQYF | TGTGCCAGCAGCCCAGATGTTTGGCGGCAAGAGACCCAGTACTTC
TRBJ2-3 | - | TRBV5-4 | - | CASSASADTQYF | TGTGCCAGCAGCGCGTCGGCAGATACGCAGTATTTT
TRBJ2-7 | few | TRBV7-9 | TRBD2 | CASSEPGLASYEQYF | TGTGCCAGCAGCGAGCCGGGACTAGCTTCCTACGAGCAGTACTTC
TRBJ2-3 | - | TRBV13 | - | CASSPGKADTQYF | TGTGCCAGCAGCCCGGGTAAAGCGGATACGCAGTATTTT
TRBJ1-2 | - | TRBV19 | - | CASSIDHQGNYGYTF | TGTGCCAGTAGTATAGATCATCAGGGAAACTATGGCTACACCTTC
TRBJ2-1 | - | TRBV4-1 | TRBD2 | CASSQDEGLAGSYNEQFF | TGCGCCAGCAGCCAAGATGAGGGGCTAGCGGGCTCCTACAATGAGCAGTTCTTC
TRBJ1-4 | - | TRBV4-1 | TRBD1 | CASSQDPKGQGAPNNEKLFF | TGCGCCAGCAGCCAAGATCCGAAGGGACAGGGTGCACCCAACAATGAAAAACTGTTTTTT
TRBJ2-7 | - | TRBV13 | TRBD2 | CASSTQRGDYEQYF | TGTGCCAGCAGCACCCAGCGGGGGGATTACGAGCAGTACTTC
TRBJ1-5 | - | TRBV4-1 | - | CASSLHPDRNNQPQHF | TGCGCCAGCAGTCTCCACCCTGACAGGAACAATCAGCCCCAGCATTTT
TRBJ2-3 | - | TRBV7-9 | - | CASSPPVLAPSTDTQYF | TGTGCCAGCAGCCCTCCAGTGCTAGCGCCGAGCACAGATACGCAGTATTTT
TRBJ2-7 | - | TRBV27 | - | CASSSLTIYEQYF | TGTGCCAGCAGTTCACTCACCATTTACGAGCAGTACTTC
TRBJ2-7 | - | TRBV6-5 | - | CASSYGRAVGQYF | TGTGCCAGCAGTTATGGCAGGGCGGTCGGGCAGTACTTC
TRBJ2-7 | - | TRBV2 | TRBD1 | CASSLDRWGSGEQYF | TGTGCCAGCAGTCTGGACAGGTGGGGAAGTGGCGAGCAGTACTTC
TRBJ2-1 | - | TRBV4-1 | TRBD1 | CASSQARTGRYNEQFF | TGCGCCAGCAGCCAGGCCCGGACAGGCCGCTACAATGAGCAGTTCTTC
TRBJ2-5 | - | TRBV13 | - | CASKDGTQETQYF | TGTGCCAGCAAGGACGGGACTCAAGAGACCCAGTACTTC
TRBJ2-7 | few | TRBV28 | TRBD2 | CASSRLAGGPNEQYF | TGTGCCAGCAGCCGCCTTGCGGGGGGGCCCAACGAGCAGTACTTC
TRBJ1-1 | - | TRBV4-2 | - | CASSQDGLAEAFF | TGTGCCAGCAGCCAAGATGGGCTGGCTGAAGCTTTCTTT
TRBJ2-3 | - | TRBV7-9 | TRBD2 | CASSDPGSGGTDTQYF | TGTGCCAGCAGCGATCCCGGGAGCGGGGGCACAGATACGCAGTATTTT
TRBJ2-5 | few | TRBV13 | - | CASSLITGQETQYF | TGTGCCAGCAGCTTGATAACGGGGCAAGAGACCCAGTACTTC
TRBJ2-5 | - | TRBV6-1 | - | CASTQAGNQETQYF | TGTGCCAGCACCCAAGCAGGCAACCAAGAGACCCAGTACTTC
TRBJ2-1 | - | TRBV5-3 | TRBD1 | CARSSGTGENEQFF | TGTGCCAGAAGCTCCGGGACAGGGGAAAATGAGCAGTTCTTC
TRBJ2-1 | few | TRBV11-2 | - | CASSLEDSNEQFF | TGTGCCAGCAGCCTCGAAGACTCTAATGAGCAGTTCTTC
TRBJ2-3 | - | TRBV11-2 | TRBD2 | CASSTGLAGIEVDTQYF | TGTGCCAGCAGCACCGGACTAGCGGGGATCGAGGTGGATACGCAGTATTTT
TRBJ2-7 | - | TRBV28 | - | CATSRYEQYF | TGTGCCACCAGTCGTTACGAGCAGTACTTC
TRBJ2-3 | few | TRBV5-1 | TRBD2 | CASSTGGTSFTQYF | TGCGCCAGCAGCACGGGCGGGACTAGCTTTACGCAGTATTTT
TRBJ2-1 | - | TRBV9 | TRBD2 | CASSRGLAGGHEQFF | TGTGCCAGCAGCCGGGGACTAGCGGGGGGCCATGAGCAGTTCTTC
TRBJ2-2 | - | TRBV7-3 | - | CASTQNGNTGELFF | TGTGCCAGCACCCAGAATGGTAACACCGGGGAGCTGTTTTTT
TRBJ1-2 | - | TRBV5-4 | - | CASSMTDLSGYTF | TGTGCCAGCAGCATGACAGACCTAAGCGGCTACACCTTC
TRBJ2-5 | - | TRBV28 | - | CASLTREKETQYF | TGTGCCAGCCTTACCCGGGAAAAGGAGACCCAGTACTTC
TRBJ1-1 | - | TRBV11-2 | - | CASSSGVEDTEAFF | TGTGCCAGCAGCTCGGGGGTGGAGGACACTGAAGCTTTCTTT
TRBJ2-3 | - | TRBV7-6 | - | CASSRLSTDTQYF | TGTGCCAGCAGCCGTCTAAGCACAGATACGCAGTATTTT
TRBJ2-2 | few | TRBV4-2 | TRBD2 | CASSQPTSGGIAGELFF | TGTGCCAGCAGCCAACCTACTAGCGGGGGGATCGCCGGGGAGCTGTTTTTT
TRBJ2-7 | once | TRBV5-6 | TRBD2 | CASSSGEGKSSAYEQYF | TGTGCCAGCAGCTCTGGGGAGGGCAAATCCTCAGCCTACGAGCAGTACTTC
TRBJ2-1 | - | TRBV7-9 | - | CASSLYVGPSYNEQFF | TGTGCCAGCAGCTTATACGTGGGGCCCTCCTACAATGAGCAGTTCTTC
TRBJ2-7 | - | TRBV29-1 | TRBD2 | CSVEVIAGAHYEQYF | TGCAGCGTTGAAGTAATAGCGGGGGCACACTACGAGCAGTACTTC
TRBJ1-6 | - | TRBV27 | TRBD1 | CASSLSSRTGWDNSPLHF | TGTGCCAGCAGTTTATCCTCCCGGACAGGCTGGGATAATTCACCCCTCCACTTT
TRBJ1-3 | - | TRBV7-2 | TRBD1 | CASSLDRASSGNTIYF | TGTGCCAGCAGTCTGGACAGGGCGAGCTCTGGAAACACCATATATTTT
TRBJ1-2 | - | TRBV30 | TRBD1 | CAWRPGQILNYGYTF | TGTGCCTGGAGACCGGGACAGATCCTTAACTATGGCTACACCTTC
TRBJ2-7 | - | TRBV6-1 | TRBD1 | CASSADRGYEQYF | TGTGCCAGCAGTGCGGACAGGGGTTACGAGCAGTACTTC
TRBJ2-7 | few | TRBV11-2 | - | CASSSGGGRYEQYF | TGTGCCAGCAGCTCTGGGGGGGGGCGATACGAGCAGTACTTC
TRBJ1-2 | - | TRBV4-3 | - | CASSQDLMGANYGYTF | TGCGCCAGCAGCCAAGATCTTATGGGGGCGAACTATGGCTACACCTTC
TRBJ1-6 | once | TRBV6-1 | - | CASRRVNSPLHF | TGTGCCAGCAGACGGGTCAATTCACCCCTCCACTTT
TRBJ2-1 | - | TRBV30 | - | CAWSYIGAYEQFF | TGTGCCTGGAGTTACATTGGGGCCTATGAGCAGTTCTTC
TRBJ2-3 | - | TRBV5-1 | - | CASSSDSGSTDTQYF | TGCGCCAGCAGCTCGGATTCGGGAAGCACAGATACGCAGTATTTT
TRBJ2-7 | - | TRBV4-2 | TRBD1 | CASSQGQTYEQYF | TGTGCCAGCAGCCAGGGACAGACCTACGAGCAGTACTTC
TRBJ1-6 | - | TRBV28 | TRBD1 | CASSLTGDSYNSPLHF | TGTGCCAGCAGTTTGACAGGGGATTCCTATAATTCACCCCTCCACTTT
TRBJ2-5 | - | TRBV7-2 | - | CASSLAGGETQYF | TGTGCCAGCAGCTTAGCAGGGGGTGAGACCCAGTACTTC
TRBJ1-4 | - | TRBV20-1 | - | CSAKDSEKLFF | TGCAGTGCTAAGGACAGCGAAAAACTGTTTTTT